This note documents a single T cell receptor beta chain sequence. In germline, CDR1 is MGHRA, CDR2 YSYEKL. Trimming cost V 3 bases and J 8 bases; bases outside gene matches: 12. There are 15 residues in the CDR3. Libraries were prepared by immunoSEQ multiplex PCR; TCRdb keeps only in-frame clonotypes and omits some of them. The repertoire holds about 220,000 clones, with about three quarters as singletons. The data belong to a study of blood T cell repertoires in COVID-19. This clonotype was obtained from a woman aged 70-85 years with acute or convalescent COVID-19. The chain carries TRBV4-1 and TRBJ2-5; 7 nucleotides align to TRBD1. Material for sequencing was peripheral blood. The CDR3 coding sequence is TGCGCCAGCAGCCATTCGGGACAGATAGGAGAAACCCAGTACTTC. Protein sequence: CASSHSGQIGETQYF.